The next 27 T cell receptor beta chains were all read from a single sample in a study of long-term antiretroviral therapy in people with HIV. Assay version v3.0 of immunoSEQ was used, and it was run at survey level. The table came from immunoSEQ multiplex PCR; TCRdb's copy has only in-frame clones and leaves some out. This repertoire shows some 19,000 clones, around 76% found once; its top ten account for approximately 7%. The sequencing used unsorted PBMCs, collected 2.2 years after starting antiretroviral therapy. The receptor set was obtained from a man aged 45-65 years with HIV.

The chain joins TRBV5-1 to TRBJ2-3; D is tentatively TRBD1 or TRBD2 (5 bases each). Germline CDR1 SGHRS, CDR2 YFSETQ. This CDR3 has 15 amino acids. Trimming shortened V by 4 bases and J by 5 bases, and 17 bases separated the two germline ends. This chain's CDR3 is CASSARGARGDTQYF. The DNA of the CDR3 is TGCGCCAGCAGCGCGCGTGGGGCCCGGGGAGATACGCAGTATTTT.

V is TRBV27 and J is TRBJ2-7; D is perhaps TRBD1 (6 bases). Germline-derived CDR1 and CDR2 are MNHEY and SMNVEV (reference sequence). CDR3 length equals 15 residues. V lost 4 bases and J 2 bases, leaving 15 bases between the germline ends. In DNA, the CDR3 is TGTGCCAGCAGTTCGTTCGGACAGATAGCCTACGAGCAGTACTTC. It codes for CASSSFGQIAYEQYF.

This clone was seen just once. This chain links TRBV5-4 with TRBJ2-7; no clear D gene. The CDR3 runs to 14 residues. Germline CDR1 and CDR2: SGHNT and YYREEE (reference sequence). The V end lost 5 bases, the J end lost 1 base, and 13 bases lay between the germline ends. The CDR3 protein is CASRPGPGSYEQYF. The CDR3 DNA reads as TGTGCCAGCAGGCCCGGCCCGGGTTCCTACGAGCAGTACTTC.

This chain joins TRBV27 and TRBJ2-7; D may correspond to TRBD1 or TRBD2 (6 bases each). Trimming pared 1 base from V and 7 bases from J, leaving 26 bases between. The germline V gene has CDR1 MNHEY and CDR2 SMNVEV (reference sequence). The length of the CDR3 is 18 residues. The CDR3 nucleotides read TGTGCCAGCAGTTTATTCCCACTTAGGGGGAGGCTCCTCGGGGAGCAGTACTTC. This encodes CASSLFPLRGRLLGEQYF.

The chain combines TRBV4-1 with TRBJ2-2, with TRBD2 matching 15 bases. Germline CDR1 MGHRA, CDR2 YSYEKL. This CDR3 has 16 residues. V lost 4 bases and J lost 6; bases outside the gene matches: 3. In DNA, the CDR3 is TGCGCCAGCAGCCGGACTAGCGGGAGGGCCGCCGGGGAGCTGTTTTTT. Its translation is CASSRTSGRAAGELFF.

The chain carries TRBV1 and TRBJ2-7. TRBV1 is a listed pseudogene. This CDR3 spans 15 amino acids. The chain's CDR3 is CTSSQTRDVSYEQYF. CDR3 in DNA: TGCACCAGCAGCCAAACCCGGGACGTCTCCTACGAGCAGTACTTC.

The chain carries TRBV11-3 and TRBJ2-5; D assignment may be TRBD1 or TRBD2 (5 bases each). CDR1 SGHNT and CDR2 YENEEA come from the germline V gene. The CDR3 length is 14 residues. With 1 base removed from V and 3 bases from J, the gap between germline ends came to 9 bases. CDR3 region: CASSLAGAKETQYF. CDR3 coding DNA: TGTGCCAGCAGCTTAGCCGGGGCCAAAGAGACCCAGTACTTC.

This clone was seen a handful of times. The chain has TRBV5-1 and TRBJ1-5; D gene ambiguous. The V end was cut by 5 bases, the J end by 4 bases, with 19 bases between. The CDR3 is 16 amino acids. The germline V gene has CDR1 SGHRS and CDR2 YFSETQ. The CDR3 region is CASSHGPARGNQPQHF. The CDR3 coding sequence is TGCGCCAGCAGTCACGGGCCGGCCCGGGGAAATCAGCCCCAGCATTTT.

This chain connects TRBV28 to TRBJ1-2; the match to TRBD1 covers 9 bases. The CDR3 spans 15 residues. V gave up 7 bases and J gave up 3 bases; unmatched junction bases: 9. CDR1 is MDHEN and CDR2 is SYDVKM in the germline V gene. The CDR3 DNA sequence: TGTGCCAGCATCCACAGGGGGCGATTGGACTATGGCTACACCTTC. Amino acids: CASIHRGRLDYGYTF.

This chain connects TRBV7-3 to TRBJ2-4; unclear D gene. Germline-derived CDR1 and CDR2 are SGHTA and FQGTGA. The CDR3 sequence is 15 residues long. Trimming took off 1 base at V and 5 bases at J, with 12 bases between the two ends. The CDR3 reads CASSLKTILENIQYF. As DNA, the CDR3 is TGTGCCAGCAGCTTAAAAACTATATTGGAAAACATTCAGTACTTC.

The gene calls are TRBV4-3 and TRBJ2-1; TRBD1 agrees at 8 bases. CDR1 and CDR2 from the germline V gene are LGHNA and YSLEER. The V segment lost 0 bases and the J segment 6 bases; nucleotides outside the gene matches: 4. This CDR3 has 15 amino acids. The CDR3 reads CASSQEVGQVNEQFF. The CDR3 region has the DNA TGCGCCAGCAGCCAAGAGGTGGGACAGGTCAATGAGCAGTTCTTC.

The DNA of the CDR3 is TGTGCCAGCAGCACTAGCACAGGAGCCTATGGCTACACCTTC. Its protein is CASSTSTGAYGYTF. The rearrangement joins TRBV28 to TRBJ1-2; D perhaps matches TRBD1 (5 bases). The V end was cut by 6 bases, the J end by 4 bases, with 15 bases between. Germline V CDR1 and CDR2: MDHEN, SYDVKM. The CDR3 is 14 residues long.

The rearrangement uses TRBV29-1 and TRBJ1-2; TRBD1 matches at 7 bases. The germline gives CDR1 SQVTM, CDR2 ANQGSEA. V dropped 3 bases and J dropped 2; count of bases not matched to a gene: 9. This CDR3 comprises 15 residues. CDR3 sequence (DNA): TGCAGCGTTGAGCTATGGAGACAGGGAAACTATGGCTACACCTTC. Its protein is CSVELWRQGNYGYTF.

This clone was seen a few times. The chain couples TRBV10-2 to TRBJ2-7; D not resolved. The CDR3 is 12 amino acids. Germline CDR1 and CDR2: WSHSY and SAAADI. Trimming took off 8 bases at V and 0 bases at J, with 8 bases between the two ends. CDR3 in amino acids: CASSLTSYEQYF. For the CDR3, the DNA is TGCGCCAGCTCCTTGACCTCCTACGAGCAGTACTTC.

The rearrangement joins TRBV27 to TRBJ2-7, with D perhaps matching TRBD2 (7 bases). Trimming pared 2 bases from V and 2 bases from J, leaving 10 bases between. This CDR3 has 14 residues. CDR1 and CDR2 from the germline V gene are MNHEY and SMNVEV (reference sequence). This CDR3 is CASSLGRGPYEQYF. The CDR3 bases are TGTGCCAGCAGTTTAGGGCGGGGGCCCTACGAGCAGTACTTC.

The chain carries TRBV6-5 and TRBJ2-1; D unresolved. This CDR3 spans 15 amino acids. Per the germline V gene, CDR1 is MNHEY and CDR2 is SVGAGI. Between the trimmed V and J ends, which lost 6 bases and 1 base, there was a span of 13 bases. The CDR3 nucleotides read TGTGCCAGCAGCTTCAATGATGGGTCCTACAATGAGCAGTTCTTC. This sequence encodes CASSFNDGSYNEQFF.

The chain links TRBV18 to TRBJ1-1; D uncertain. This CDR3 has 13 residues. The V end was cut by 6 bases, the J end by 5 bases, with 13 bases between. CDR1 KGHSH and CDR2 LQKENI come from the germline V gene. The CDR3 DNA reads TGTGCCAGCTCCCGAGGTTTTGTGACTGAAGCTTTCTTT. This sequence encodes CASSRGFVTEAFF. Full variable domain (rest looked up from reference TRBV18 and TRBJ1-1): NAGVMQNPRHLVRRRGQEARLRCSPMKGHSHVYWYRQLPEEGLKFMVYLQKENIIDESGMPKERFSAEFPKEGPSILRIQQVVRGDSAAYFCASSRGFVTEAFFGQGTRLTVV.

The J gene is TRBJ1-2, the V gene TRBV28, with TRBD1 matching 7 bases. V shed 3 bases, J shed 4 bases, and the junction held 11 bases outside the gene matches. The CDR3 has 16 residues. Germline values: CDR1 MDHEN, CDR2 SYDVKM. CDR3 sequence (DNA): TGTGCCAGCAGTTTCGACCAGAGACAGGGCCTCTATGGCTACACCTTC. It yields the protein CASSFDQRQGLYGYTF.

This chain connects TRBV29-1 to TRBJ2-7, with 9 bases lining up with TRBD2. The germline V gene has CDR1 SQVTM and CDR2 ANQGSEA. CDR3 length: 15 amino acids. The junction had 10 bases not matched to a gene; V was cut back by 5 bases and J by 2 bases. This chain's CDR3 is CSVTHKREVPYEQYF. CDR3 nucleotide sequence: TGCAGCGTTACCCATAAGCGGGAGGTACCCTACGAGCAGTACTTC.

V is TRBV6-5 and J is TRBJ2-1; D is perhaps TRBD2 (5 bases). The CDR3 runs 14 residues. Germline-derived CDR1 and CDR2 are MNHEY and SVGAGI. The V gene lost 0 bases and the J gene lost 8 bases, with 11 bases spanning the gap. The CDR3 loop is CASSYSTSFDEQFF. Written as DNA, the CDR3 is TGTGCCAGCAGTTACTCTACTAGTTTCGATGAGCAGTTCTTC.

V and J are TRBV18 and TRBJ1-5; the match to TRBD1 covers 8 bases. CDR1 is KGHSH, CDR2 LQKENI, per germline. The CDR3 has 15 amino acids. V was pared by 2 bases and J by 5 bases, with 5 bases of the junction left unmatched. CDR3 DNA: TGTGCCAGCTCACCAGCCACAGGGGGTTATCAGCCCCAGCATTTT. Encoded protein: CASSPATGGYQPQHF.

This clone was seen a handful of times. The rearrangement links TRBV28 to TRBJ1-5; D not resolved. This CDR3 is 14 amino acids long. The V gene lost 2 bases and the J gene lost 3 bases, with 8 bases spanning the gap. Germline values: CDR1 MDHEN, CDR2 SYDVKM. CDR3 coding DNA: TGTGCCAGCAGTTTAATTCGGGACAATCAGCCCCAGCATTTT. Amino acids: CASSLIRDNQPQHF. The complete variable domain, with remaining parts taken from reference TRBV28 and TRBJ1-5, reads DVKVTQSSRYLVKRTGEKVFLECVQDMDHENMFWYRQDPGLGLRLIYFSYDVKMKEKGDIPEGYSVSREKKERFSLILESASTNQTSMYLCASSLIRDNQPQHFGDGTRLSIL.

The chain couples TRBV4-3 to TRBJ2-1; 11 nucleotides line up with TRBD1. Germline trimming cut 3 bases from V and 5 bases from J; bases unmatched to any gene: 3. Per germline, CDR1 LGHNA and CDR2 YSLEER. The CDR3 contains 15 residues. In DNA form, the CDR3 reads TGCGCCAGCAGCCATGGACAGGGGGCGAACAATGAGCAGTTCTTC. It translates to CASSHGQGANNEQFF.

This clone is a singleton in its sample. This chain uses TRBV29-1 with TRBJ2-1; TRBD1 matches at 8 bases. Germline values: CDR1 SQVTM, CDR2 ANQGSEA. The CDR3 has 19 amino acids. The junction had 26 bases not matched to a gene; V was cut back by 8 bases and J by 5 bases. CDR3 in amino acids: CSILPFRGRKGPIDNEQFF. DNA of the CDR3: TGCAGCATACTCCCCTTCAGGGGGCGGAAGGGACCAATCGACAATGAGCAGTTCTTC.

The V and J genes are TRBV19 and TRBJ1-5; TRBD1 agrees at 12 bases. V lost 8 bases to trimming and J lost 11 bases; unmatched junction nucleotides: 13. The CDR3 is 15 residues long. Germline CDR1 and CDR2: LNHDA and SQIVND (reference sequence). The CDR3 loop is CASGTSGTGGETQHF. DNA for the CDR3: TGTGCCAGTGGTACCTCCGGGACAGGGGGCGAGACCCAGCATTTT.

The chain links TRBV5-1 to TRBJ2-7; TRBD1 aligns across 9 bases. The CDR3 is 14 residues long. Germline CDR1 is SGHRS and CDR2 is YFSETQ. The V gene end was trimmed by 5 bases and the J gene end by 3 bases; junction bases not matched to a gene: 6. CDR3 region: CASRGQGQNYEQYF. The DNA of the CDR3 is TGCGCCAGCAGGGGACAGGGACAAAACTACGAGCAGTACTTC.

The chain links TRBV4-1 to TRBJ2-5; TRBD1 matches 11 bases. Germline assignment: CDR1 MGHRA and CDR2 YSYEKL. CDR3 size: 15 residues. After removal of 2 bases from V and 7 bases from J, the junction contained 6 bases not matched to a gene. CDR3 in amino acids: CASSQPGTGGRTQYF. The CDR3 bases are TGCGCCAGCAGCCAACCCGGGACAGGGGGTAGGACCCAGTACTTC.